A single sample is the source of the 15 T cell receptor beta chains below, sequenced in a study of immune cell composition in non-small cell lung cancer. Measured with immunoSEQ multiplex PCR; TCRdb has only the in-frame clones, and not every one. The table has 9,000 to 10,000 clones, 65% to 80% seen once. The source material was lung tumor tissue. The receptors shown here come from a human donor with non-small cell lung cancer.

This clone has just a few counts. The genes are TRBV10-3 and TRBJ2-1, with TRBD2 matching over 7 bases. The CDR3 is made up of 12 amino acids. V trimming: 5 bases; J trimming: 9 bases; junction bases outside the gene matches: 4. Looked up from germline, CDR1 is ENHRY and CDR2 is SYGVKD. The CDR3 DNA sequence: TGTGCCATCAGTCTTCCGGGAGGTGAGCAGTTCTTC. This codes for CAISLPGGEQFF.

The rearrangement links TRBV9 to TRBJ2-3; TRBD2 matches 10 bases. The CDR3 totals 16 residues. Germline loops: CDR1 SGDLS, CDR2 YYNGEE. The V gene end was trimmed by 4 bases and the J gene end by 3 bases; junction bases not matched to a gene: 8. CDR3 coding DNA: TGTGCCAGCAGCACCGAAAGCGGGGGGGCAACAGATACGCAGTATTTT. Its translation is CASSTESGGATDTQYF.

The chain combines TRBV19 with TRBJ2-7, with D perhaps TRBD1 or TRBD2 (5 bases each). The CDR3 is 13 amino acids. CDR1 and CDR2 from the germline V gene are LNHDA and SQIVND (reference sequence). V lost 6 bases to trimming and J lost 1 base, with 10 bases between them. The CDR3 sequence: CASSGTPSYEQYF. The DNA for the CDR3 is TGTGCCAGTAGCGGGACCCCATCCTACGAGCAGTACTTC. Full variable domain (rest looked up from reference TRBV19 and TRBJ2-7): DGGITQSPKYLFRKEGQNVTLSCEQNLNHDAMYWYRQDPGQGLRLIYYSQIVNDFQKGDIAEGYSVSREKKESFPLTVTSAQKNPTAFYLCASSGTPSYEQYFGPGTRLTVT.

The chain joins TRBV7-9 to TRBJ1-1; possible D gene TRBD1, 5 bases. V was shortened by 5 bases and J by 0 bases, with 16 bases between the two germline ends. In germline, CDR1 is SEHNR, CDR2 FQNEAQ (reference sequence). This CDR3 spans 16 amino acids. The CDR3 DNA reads TGTGCCAGCAGCCCGACGGGAGGGGCGATGAACACTGAAGCTTTCTTT. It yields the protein CASSPTGGAMNTEAFF.

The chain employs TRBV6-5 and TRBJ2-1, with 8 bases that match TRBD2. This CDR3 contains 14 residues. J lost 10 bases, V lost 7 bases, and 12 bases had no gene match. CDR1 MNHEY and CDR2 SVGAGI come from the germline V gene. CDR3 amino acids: CASMRLRGGREQFF. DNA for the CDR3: TGTGCCAGCATGCGCCTTCGGGGGGGCCGGGAGCAGTTCTTC.

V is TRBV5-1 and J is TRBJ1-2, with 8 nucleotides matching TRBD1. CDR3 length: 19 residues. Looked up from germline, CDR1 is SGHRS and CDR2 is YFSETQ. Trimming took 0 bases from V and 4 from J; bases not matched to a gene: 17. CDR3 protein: CASSLGPLKPTGETYGYTF. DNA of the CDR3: TGCGCCAGCAGCTTGGGACCACTAAAACCGACAGGGGAGACCTATGGCTACACCTTC.

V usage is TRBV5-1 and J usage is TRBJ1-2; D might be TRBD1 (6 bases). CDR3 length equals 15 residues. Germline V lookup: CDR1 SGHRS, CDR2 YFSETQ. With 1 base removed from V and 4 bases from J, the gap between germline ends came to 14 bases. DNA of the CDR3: TGCGCCAGCAGCTTGATGGGACAAGTCATCTATGGCTACACCTTC. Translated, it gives CASSLMGQVIYGYTF. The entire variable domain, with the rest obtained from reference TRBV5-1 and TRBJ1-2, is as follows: KAGVTQTPRYLIKTRGQQVTLSCSPISGHRSVSWYQQTPGQGLQFLFEYFSETQRNKGNFPGRFSGRQFSNSRSEMNVSTLELGDSALYLCASSLMGQVIYGYTFGSGTRLTVV.

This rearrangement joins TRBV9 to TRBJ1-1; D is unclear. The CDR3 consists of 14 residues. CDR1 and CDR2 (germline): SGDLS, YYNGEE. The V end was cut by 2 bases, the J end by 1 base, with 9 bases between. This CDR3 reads CASSVTARNTEAFF. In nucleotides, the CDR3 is TGTGCCAGCAGCGTCACGGCACGGAACACTGAAGCTTTCTTT.

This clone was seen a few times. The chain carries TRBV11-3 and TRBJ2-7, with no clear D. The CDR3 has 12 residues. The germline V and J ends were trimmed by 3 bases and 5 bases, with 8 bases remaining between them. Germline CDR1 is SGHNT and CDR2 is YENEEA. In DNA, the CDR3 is TGTGCCAGCAGCTTTGGGGTGGACGAGCAGTACTTC. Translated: CASSFGVDEQYF.

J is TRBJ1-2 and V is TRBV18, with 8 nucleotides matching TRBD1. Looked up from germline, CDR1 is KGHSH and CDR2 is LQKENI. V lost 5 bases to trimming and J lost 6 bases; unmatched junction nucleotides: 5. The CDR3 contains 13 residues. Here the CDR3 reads CASSWTGYNGYTF. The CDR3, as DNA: TGTGCCAGCTCATGGACAGGGTATAATGGCTACACCTTC.

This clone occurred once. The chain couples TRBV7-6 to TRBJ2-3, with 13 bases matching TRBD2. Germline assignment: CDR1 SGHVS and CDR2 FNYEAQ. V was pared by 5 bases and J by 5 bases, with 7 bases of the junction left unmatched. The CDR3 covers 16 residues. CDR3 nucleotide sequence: TGTGCCAGCAGCCGAGGACTAGCGGGGGCGGGAGATACGCAGTATTTT. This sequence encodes CASSRGLAGAGDTQYF. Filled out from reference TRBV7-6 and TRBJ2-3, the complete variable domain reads GAGVSQSPRYKVTKRGQDVALRCDPISGHVSLYWYRQALGQGPEFLTYFNYEAQQDKSGLPNDRFSAERPEGSISTLTIQRTEQRDSAMYRCASSRGLAGAGDTQYFGPGTRLTVL.

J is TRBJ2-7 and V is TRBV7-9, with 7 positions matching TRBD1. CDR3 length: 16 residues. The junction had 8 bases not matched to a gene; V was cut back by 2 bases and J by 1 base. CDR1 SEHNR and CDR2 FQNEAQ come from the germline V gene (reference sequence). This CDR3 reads CASSLLATGFSYEQYF. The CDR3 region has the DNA TGTGCCAGCAGCTTACTTGCGACAGGGTTTTCCTACGAGCAGTACTTC.

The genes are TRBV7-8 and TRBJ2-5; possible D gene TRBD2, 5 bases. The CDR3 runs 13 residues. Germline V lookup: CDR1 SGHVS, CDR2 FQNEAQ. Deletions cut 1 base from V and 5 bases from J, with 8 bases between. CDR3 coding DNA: TGTGCCAGCAGCTTAGGTAGCGCCGAGACCCAGTACTTC. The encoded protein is CASSLGSAETQYF.

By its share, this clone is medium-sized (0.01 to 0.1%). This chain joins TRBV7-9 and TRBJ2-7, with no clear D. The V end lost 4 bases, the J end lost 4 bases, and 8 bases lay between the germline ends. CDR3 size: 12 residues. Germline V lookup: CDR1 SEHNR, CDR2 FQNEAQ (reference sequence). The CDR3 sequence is CASSSQIYEQYF. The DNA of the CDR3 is TGTGCCAGCAGCTCCCAGATATACGAGCAGTACTTC.

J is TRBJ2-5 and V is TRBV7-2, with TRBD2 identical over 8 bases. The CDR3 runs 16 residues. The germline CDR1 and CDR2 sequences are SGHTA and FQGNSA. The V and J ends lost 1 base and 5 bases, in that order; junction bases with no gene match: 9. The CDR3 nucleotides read TGTGCCAGCAGCTTAGAGGCCCGGGGGGGCTGGGAGACCCAGTACTTC. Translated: CASSLEARGGWETQYF.